This T cell receptor (beta chain) was sequenced for a study of cytomegalovirus exposure and HLA in healthy donors. The CDR3 covers 14 residues. J lost 5 bases, V lost 5 bases, and 7 bases had no gene match. CDR1 and CDR2 from the germline V gene are SNHLY and FYNNEI. The PCR ran on 60 Vbeta and 13 Jbeta primers. Measured with immunoSEQ multiplex PCR; TCRdb has only the in-frame clones, and not every one. The table has about 59,000 clones, just under 75% seen once; the top ten hold about 6.8%. The source is a man younger than 40 in good health and CMV-seropositive. This chain joins TRBV2 and TRBJ2-5, with 8 bases fitting TRBD2. The material sequenced was PBMCs. DNA for the CDR3: TGTGCCAGCAGTTGGGGACTAGATGCGGAGACCCAGTACTTC. The encoded protein is CASSWGLDAETQYF. Full variable domain (outside the CDR3, taken from reference TRBV2 and TRBJ2-5): EPEVTQTPSHQVTQMGQEVILRCVPISNHLYFYWYRQILGQKVEFLVSFYNNEISEKSEIFDDQFSVERPDGSNFTLKIRSTKLEDSAMYFCASSWGLDAETQYFGPGTRLLVL.